The next 24 T cell receptor beta chains were all read from a single sample in a study of CD8+ T cells in alopecia areata listed by TCRdb under 2018. The library came from the immunoSEQ multiplex PCR assay. For TCR sequencing, RNA was extracted from every sample and reverse transcribed into cDNA to serve as template. Not all clones reach the TCRdb copy of this immuneACCESS table, which keeps in-frame sequences only. Checked studies attribute under half of the gap to unresolved V genes and leave the rest unexplained. Here the sample has approximately 54,000 clones; over 95% occur a single time. The ten largest make up about 26% of the sample. The meaning of the sample's time point label: baseline before oral tofacitinib. The material sequenced was CD8+ T cells sorted from blood, taken at week 0. These receptors were collected from a human donor with alopecia areata.

The J gene is TRBJ1-1, the V gene TRBV5-5; the D is unclear. CDR1 is SGHKS, CDR2 YYEKEE, per germline (reference sequence). Trimming removed 4 bases at V and 6 bases at J, with 13 bases between. This CDR3 is built from 13 residues. The CDR3 DNA follows: TGTGCCAGCAGCCGAACCGTTGGCTCTGAAGCTTTCTTT. It encodes CASSRTVGSEAFF.

This chain joins TRBV19 and TRBJ1-5; 10 bases fit TRBD1. There are 14 residues in the CDR3. Germline values: CDR1 LNHDA, CDR2 SQIVND (reference sequence). V was clipped by 3 bases and J by 5 bases; unmatched bases: 1. Here the CDR3 reads CASSIGQGDQPQHF. As DNA, the CDR3 is TGTGCCAGTAGTATCGGACAGGGGGATCAGCCCCAGCATTTT.

V gene TRBV19 combines with J gene TRBJ2-7; D may correspond to TRBD1 or TRBD2 (5 bases each). Germline V lookup: CDR1 LNHDA, CDR2 SQIVND (reference sequence). Trimming stripped 1 base from V and 5 bases from J, with 18 bases between. The CDR3 extends over 16 amino acids. CDR3 nucleotides: TGTGCCAGTAGTATAGGCTGGGACGGCCTGCGGGACGAGCAGTACTTC. As protein: CASSIGWDGLRDEQYF.

The chain has TRBV30 and TRBJ2-6, with D unclear. The germline V gene encodes CDR1 GTSNPN and CDR2 SVGIG (reference sequence). The V gene lost 2 bases and the J gene lost 0 bases, with 5 bases spanning the gap. The CDR3 has 14 amino acids. In DNA form, the CDR3 reads TGTGCCTGGAGTTTGGGCTCTGGGGCCAACGTCCTGACTTTC. Its protein product is CAWSLGSGANVLTF.

The chain combines TRBV29-1 with TRBJ2-3; the D gene could be TRBD1 or TRBD2 (5 bases each). V was clipped by 1 base and J by 0 bases, with 14 bases between them. Germline loops: CDR1 SQVTM, CDR2 ANQGSEA. This CDR3 is 16 amino acids long. The CDR3 sequence: CSVEGGDRPSTDTQYF. The CDR3 DNA reads as TGCAGCGTTGAAGGGGGAGACAGACCGAGCACAGATACGCAGTATTTT.

The chain couples TRBV6-5 to TRBJ2-1; D not resolved. The CDR3 loop spans 16 amino acids. Between the trimmed V and J ends, which lost 3 bases and 1 base, there was a span of 13 bases. Germline lookup yields CDR1 MNHEY and CDR2 SVGAGI. The CDR3 DNA reads as TGTGCCAGCAGTTATGGGGTAGGGCGGTCCTACAATGAGCAGTTCTTC. This gives the protein CASSYGVGRSYNEQFF.

The chain links TRBV6-5 to TRBJ1-1; TRBD1 matches at 7 bases. CDR3 length equals 16 residues. V shed 4 bases, J shed 0 bases, and the junction held 8 bases outside the gene matches. CDR1 is MNHEY, CDR2 SVGAGI, per germline. The CDR3 spells CASSSRTGYMNTEAFF. DNA of the CDR3: TGTGCCAGCAGTTCCAGGACAGGCTACATGAACACTGAAGCTTTCTTT.

The chain recombines TRBV19 with TRBJ2-3, with 7 bases matching TRBD1. Germline V gives CDR1 LNHDA, CDR2 SQIVND (reference sequence). The ends lost 4 bases at V and 1 base at J; junction bases unmatched: 2. The CDR3 length is 14 residues. As DNA, the CDR3 is TGTGCCAGTAGTAGGGGGACAGGCACAGATACGCAGTATTTT. This gives the protein CASSRGTGTDTQYF.

The rearrangement joins TRBV11-2 to TRBJ1-2, with D hard to call. The germline V gene has CDR1 SGHAT and CDR2 FQNNGV. Deletions cut 0 bases from V and 4 bases from J, with 6 bases between. The CDR3 totals 13 residues. As DNA, the CDR3 is TGTGCCAGCAGCTTAGAACGCCTCTATGGCTACACCTTC. It yields the protein CASSLERLYGYTF.

This chain uses TRBV29-1 with TRBJ2-1; 8 bases fit TRBD2. The germline CDR1 and CDR2 sequences are SQVTM and ANQGSEA. The CDR3 sequence is 14 residues long. Trimming removed 5 bases from V and 0 bases from J; junction bases left unmatched: 3. Here the CDR3 reads CSVSSGRSYNEQFF. The CDR3 DNA sequence: TGCAGCGTTTCTAGCGGGCGCTCCTACAATGAGCAGTTCTTC.

The chain links TRBV6-1 to TRBJ2-3; the match to TRBD2 covers 8 bases. Germline lookup yields CDR1 MNHNS and CDR2 SASEGT. This CDR3 region has 15 residues. V was pared by 8 bases and J by 2 bases, with 9 bases of the junction left unmatched. This CDR3 reads CASGVIAGPTDTQYF. The CDR3 DNA is TGTGCCAGCGGGGTCATAGCGGGGCCCACAGATACGCAGTATTTT.

A note on this clone: One junction end does not reproduce the germline sequence, and a read error may be involved. The rearrangement joins TRBV7-6 to TRBJ2-7, with TRBD1 as a possible D gene (6 bases). Germline assignment: CDR1 SGHVS and CDR2 FNYEAQ. The CDR3 loop spans 12 amino acids. The CDR3 loop is CASGLDSYEQYF. CDR3 sequence (DNA): TGTGCCAGCGGCTTGGACAGCTACGAGCAGTACTTC. The full variable domain, rest sourced from reference TRBV7-6 and TRBJ2-7, is GAGVSQSPRYKVTKRGQDVALRCDPISGHVSLYWYRQALGQGPEFLTYFNYEAQQDKSGLPNDRFSAERPEGSISTLTIQRTEQRDSAMYRCASGLDSYEQYFGPGTRLTVT.

The chain employs TRBV5-1 and TRBJ2-1; D not certain. CDR3 length: 13 residues. Trimming pared 0 bases from V and 4 bases from J, leaving 5 bases between. Germline assignment: CDR1 SGHRS and CDR2 YFSETQ. The CDR3 region is CASSLVEYNEQFF. Here the CDR3 DNA reads TGCGCCAGCAGCTTGGTCGAGTACAATGAGCAGTTCTTC.

The genes are TRBV2 and TRBJ2-7; D unclear. Trimming left V 3 bases short and J 0 bases short, with 6 bases between. Per the germline V gene, CDR1 is SNHLY and CDR2 is FYNNEI. This CDR3 has 13 amino acids. The DNA of the CDR3 is TGTGCCAGCAGTGACACTATCTCCTACGAGCAGTACTTC. Its protein product is CASSDTISYEQYF. The entire variable domain, with the rest obtained from reference TRBV2 and TRBJ2-7, is as follows: EPEVTQTPSHQVTQMGQEVILRCVPISNHLYFYWYRQILGQKVEFLVSFYNNEISEKSEIFDDQFSVERPDGSNFTLKIRSTKLEDSAMYFCASSDTISYEQYFGPGTRLTVT.

The V gene is TRBV15, the J gene TRBJ2-1, with 8 positions matching TRBD1. The length of the CDR3 is 15 residues. The ends lost 5 bases at V and 0 bases at J; junction bases unmatched: 3. Germline CDR1 is LNHNV and CDR2 is YYDKDF (reference sequence). The CDR3 is CATSHTGGSYNEQFF. In nucleotides, the CDR3 is TGTGCCACCAGCCACACAGGGGGCTCCTACAATGAGCAGTTCTTC.

The chain has TRBV5-4 and TRBJ2-7, with D perhaps TRBD2 (6 bases). The CDR3 has 14 amino acids. In germline, CDR1 is SGHNT, CDR2 YYREEE (reference sequence). The V gene lost 2 bases and the J gene lost 2 bases, with 11 bases spanning the gap. The CDR3 DNA is TGTGCCAGCAGCTTCCGGGACTCGCCCTACGAGCAGTACTTC. It is translated as CASSFRDSPYEQYF.

The genes are TRBV4-1 and TRBJ2-7; maybe TRBD1 (5 bases). Trimming took 1 base from V and 4 from J, leaving 8 bases between them. In germline, CDR1 is MGHRA, CDR2 YSYEKL. The CDR3 extends over 13 amino acids. Here the CDR3 DNA reads TGCGCCAGCAGCCAAGGACAGCTGTACGAGCAGTACTTC. The encoded protein is CASSQGQLYEQYF.

This rearrangement joins TRBV11-2 to TRBJ2-5; no reliable D call. Trimming shortened V by 6 bases and J by 0 bases, and 20 bases separated the two germline ends. The CDR3 totals 17 residues. CDR1 SGHAT and CDR2 FQNNGV come from the germline V gene. CDR3 region: CASRDRPKELNQETQYF. CDR3 coding DNA: TGTGCCAGCAGAGACCGACCCAAGGAGCTAAACCAAGAGACCCAGTACTTC.

This chain joins TRBV4-1 and TRBJ2-2; 7 bases align to TRBD1. Germline V gene sequence: CDR1 MGHRA, CDR2 YSYEKL. Trimming removed 1 base from V and 2 bases from J; junction bases left unmatched: 1. CDR3 length equals 15 residues. The CDR3 loop reads CASSQVGGNTGELFF. The CDR3 nucleotides are TGCGCCAGCAGCCAAGTAGGGGGCAACACCGGGGAGCTGTTTTTT.

This rearrangement joins TRBV10-3 to TRBJ2-1, with 10 bases aligning to TRBD1. V dropped 4 bases and J dropped 4; count of bases not matched to a gene: 7. The CDR3 is 16 amino acids. Germline V gives CDR1 ENHRY, CDR2 SYGVKD. The CDR3: CAISAPDRGGYNEQFF. The CDR3 region has the DNA TGTGCCATCAGTGCCCCGGACAGGGGGGGATACAATGAGCAGTTCTTC.

This clone was observed a single time. The chain recombines TRBV2 with TRBJ1-6; D is undetermined. This CDR3 comprises 15 residues. The V gene lost 3 bases and the J gene lost 4 bases, with 10 bases spanning the gap. Germline CDR1 and CDR2: SNHLY and FYNNEI. CDR3 sequence reads: CASSEGQGYNSPLHF. Here the CDR3 DNA reads TGTGCCAGCAGTGAGGGTCAAGGTTATAATTCACCCCTCCACTTT.

The chain couples TRBV7-8 to TRBJ2-1; D uncertain. The CDR3 has 13 amino acids. V lost 2 bases and J 5 bases, leaving 7 bases between the germline ends. Germline CDR1 and CDR2: SGHVS and FQNEAQ. The DNA of the CDR3 is TGTGCCAGCAGCTTAAGCCTAAACAATGAGCAGTTCTTC. Protein: CASSLSLNNEQFF.

The chain combines TRBV11-2 with TRBJ2-3; a weak D match, TRBD2 (6 bases). CDR3 size: 14 residues. Trimming shortened V by 5 bases and J by 11 bases, and 20 bases separated the two germline ends. CDR1 and CDR2 from the germline V gene are SGHAT and FQNNGV. The CDR3 protein is CASSHLEPIGGQYF. The CDR3 DNA reads as TGTGCCAGCAGCCATTTGGAGCCCATCGGGGGGCAGTATTTT.

This chain connects TRBV25-1 to TRBJ2-1; D possibly corresponds to TRBD1 (6 bases). The CDR3 contains 15 residues. The V and J ends lost 3 bases and 4 bases respectively, with 13 bases between them. Looked up from germline, CDR1 is MGHDK and CDR2 is SYGVNS. CDR3 sequence: CASSDGGPRYNEQFF. The CDR3 region has the DNA TGTGCCAGCAGTGATGGGGGCCCGCGGTACAATGAGCAGTTCTTC.